This passage covers 26 T cell receptor beta chains from one sample sequenced in a study of shared T cell receptors in the human thymus. Sequenced by immunoSEQ multiplex PCR; TCRdb stores in-frame clones only, minus some. The sample holds hundreds of thousands of clones, 70% to 80% seen once. A further study also used this sample, focusing on human thymus T cells.

The material sequenced was thymocytes. Receptor source: a boy in the first two years of life with a congenital heart defect.

The chain is built from TRBV28 and TRBJ2-3; D may be TRBD2 (5 bases). Germline assignment: CDR1 MDHEN and CDR2 SYDVKM. Trimming took off 7 bases at V and 0 bases at J, with 17 bases between the two ends. The CDR3 contains 16 residues. The CDR3 reads CASTKTTTTSTDTQYF. The CDR3 DNA reads TGTGCCAGCACCAAGACTACGACCACTAGCACAGATACGCAGTATTTT.

The chain couples TRBV12-5 to TRBJ2-1; 14 bases line up with TRBD2. This CDR3 has 20 residues. Germline V lookup: CDR1 LGHNT, CDR2 FRNRAP. V lost 2 bases, J lost 0 bases, and 9 bases stayed unmatched. CDR3 DNA: TGTGCTAGTGGTTTGAAATGGACTAGCGGGAGGACGGCCTCCTACAATGAGCAGTTCTTC. Its translation: CASGLKWTSGRTASYNEQFF.

This chain connects TRBV7-3 to TRBJ2-5; D ambiguous. The ends were cut back, 1 base at V and 1 base at J, with 10 bases in the middle. There are 15 residues in the CDR3. Germline-derived CDR1 and CDR2 are SGHTA and FQGTGA. The CDR3 DNA follows: TGTGCCAGCAGCTTAATCGGCGGTTCCCAAGAGACCCAGTACTTC. Translating it yields CASSLIGGSQETQYF.

The chain is built from TRBV18 and TRBJ2-3, with D possibly being TRBD2 (5 bases). The CDR3 is made up of 14 amino acids. Trimming removed 3 bases from V and 0 bases from J, with 7 bases in between. Germline CDR1 KGHSH, CDR2 LQKENI. CDR3 DNA: TGTGCCAGCTCACCGGGCGGGAGCACAGATACGCAGTATTTT. It codes for CASSPGGSTDTQYF.

The CDR3 coding sequence is TGTGCCAGCAGTGTAAATGCAACTAATGAAAAACTGTTTTTT. It codes for CASSVNATNEKLFF. This rearrangement joins TRBV6-1 to TRBJ1-4; D uncertain. The CDR3 loop spans 14 amino acids. V gave up 4 bases and J gave up 0 bases, with 6 bases separating them. The germline V gene encodes CDR1 MNHNS and CDR2 SASEGT.

V and J are TRBV11-2 and TRBJ2-3; D uncertain. Germline CDR1 and CDR2: SGHAT and FQNNGV. The V gene lost 5 bases and the J gene lost 2 bases, with 17 bases spanning the gap. This CDR3 spans 16 amino acids. CDR3 nucleotide sequence: TGTGCCAGCAGCCACACTCTACGACAAGACACAGATACGCAGTATTTT. It is translated as CASSHTLRQDTDTQYF.

The chain joins TRBV29-1 to TRBJ2-3, with 11 bases matching TRBD1. Germline lookup yields CDR1 SQVTM and CDR2 ANQGSEA. CDR3 length equals 20 residues. V gave up 3 bases and J gave up 0 bases; unmatched junction bases: 17. In DNA form, the CDR3 reads TGCAGCGTTGATACGGGACAGGGGGGTGTCGCAAGCCCAAGCACAGATACGCAGTATTTT. As protein: CSVDTGQGGVASPSTDTQYF.

This clone has only one observation. This chain connects TRBV29-1 to TRBJ2-1; 7 bases agree with TRBD1. The J segment lost 8 bases and the V segment lost 7 bases, leaving 2 bases of the junction unmatched. The CDR3 loop spans 10 amino acids. Germline-derived CDR1 and CDR2 are SQVTM and ANQGSEA. The CDR3 here is CSGDRDEQFF. The CDR3 DNA reads as TGCAGCGGGGACAGAGATGAGCAGTTCTTC.

This sequence joins TRBV5-4 and TRBJ2-3; TRBD2 matches at 10 bases. The CDR3 extends over 15 amino acids. Germline V CDR1 and CDR2: SGHNT, YYREEE (reference sequence). With V trimmed by 2 bases and J by 6 bases, 6 bases remained unmatched. CDR3: CASSFEAGGPDTQYF. The CDR3 DNA is TGTGCCAGCAGCTTTGAAGCGGGAGGGCCGGATACGCAGTATTTT.

The chain links TRBV2 to TRBJ2-3; possibly TRBD2 for D (6 bases). Germline V lookup: CDR1 SNHLY, CDR2 FYNNEI. V shed 5 bases and J shed 2 bases, with 20 bases lying between them. There are 17 residues in the CDR3. This CDR3 reads CASSLKYGLRLTDTQYF. The CDR3 DNA reads TGTGCCAGCAGTTTGAAGTACGGACTACGGCTCACAGATACGCAGTATTTT.

The rearrangement links TRBV25-1 to TRBJ2-1, with D possibly being TRBD1 (5 bases). This CDR3 contains 15 residues. V dropped 6 bases and J dropped 5 bases, with 17 bases sitting between them. Per the germline V gene, CDR1 is MGHDK and CDR2 is SYGVNS. The chain's CDR3 is CASRIQADTDNEQFF. The CDR3, as DNA: TGTGCCAGCAGGATACAGGCCGACACGGACAATGAGCAGTTCTTC. Full variable domain (rest looked up from reference TRBV25-1 and TRBJ2-1): EADIYQTPRYLVIGTGKKITLECSQTMGHDKMYWYQQDPGMELHLIHYSYGVNSTEKGDLSSESTVSRIRTEHFPLTLESARPSHTSQYLCASRIQADTDNEQFFGPGTRLTVL.

The chain couples TRBV7-2 to TRBJ2-7, with D possibly being TRBD2 (6 bases). Trimming pared 3 bases from V and 4 bases from J, leaving 16 bases between. CDR1 is SGHTA and CDR2 is FQGNSA in the germline V gene. This CDR3 is 15 amino acids long. For the CDR3, the DNA is TGTGCCAGCAGCTTTACGAGGGAGGTAGGTTACGAGCAGTACTTC. Amino acids: CASSFTREVGYEQYF.

The table lists this clone with a few counts. This rearrangement joins TRBV29-1 to TRBJ2-5; 9 bases map to TRBD2. Germline CDR1 reads SQVTM; CDR2 reads ANQGSEA. This CDR3 has 15 amino acids. J was trimmed by 4 bases and V by 6 bases; bases with no gene match: 12. The CDR3 loop reads CSVGLLAGGRETQYF. The DNA of the CDR3 is TGCAGCGTGGGTCTACTAGCGGGCGGCCGAGAGACCCAGTACTTC. Supplemented by reference TRBV29-1 and TRBJ2-5, the full variable domain reads SAVISQKPSRDICQRGTSLTIQCQVDSQVTMMFWYRQQPGQSLTLIATANQGSEATYESGFVIDKFPISRPNLTFSTLTVSNMSPEDSSIYLCSVGLLAGGRETQYFGPGTRLLVL.

V gene TRBV6-5 combines with J gene TRBJ1-1, with TRBD1 matching 7 bases. CDR3 size: 13 residues. Germline V lookup: CDR1 MNHEY, CDR2 SVGAGI. J gave up 11 bases and V 5 bases, and 11 bases lay outside the gene matches. DNA for the CDR3: TGTGCCAGCAGTGCTGGACAGGCCACCGAGGCTTTCTTT. It specifies CASSAGQATEAFF.

V is TRBV2 and J is TRBJ2-7, with D possibly matching TRBD2 (5 bases). Per the germline V gene, CDR1 is SNHLY and CDR2 is FYNNEI. The V end lost 8 bases, the J end lost 6 bases, and 17 bases lay between the germline ends. This CDR3 comprises 13 residues. CDR3 in DNA: TGTGCCAGCGAGGGAGTAGTTGTCTCCGAGCAGTACTTC. Amino acids: CASEGVVVSEQYF.

This chain joins TRBV12-5 and TRBJ1-2, with 7 bases identical to TRBD1. Germline assignment: CDR1 LGHNT and CDR2 FRNRAP. This CDR3 spans 15 amino acids. Losses at the gene ends were 5 bases for V and 6 bases for J; bases not matched to a gene: 12. The CDR3 bases are TGTGCTAGTGGTCCGAGGGGGCCCCACGCCCATGGCTACACCTTC. This translates into CASGPRGPHAHGYTF. The variable domain in full, completed from reference TRBV12-5 and TRBJ1-2, reads DARVTQTPRHKVTEMGQEVTMRCQPILGHNTVFWYRQTMMQGLELLAYFRNRAPLDDSGMPKDRFSAEMPDATLATLKIQPSEPRDSAVYFCASGPRGPHAHGYTFGSGTRLTVV.

This rearrangement joins TRBV7-3 to TRBJ2-2, with 8 bases fitting TRBD2. The germline V gene has CDR1 SGHTA and CDR2 FQGTGA. V dropped 2 bases and J dropped 5; count of bases not matched to a gene: 7. This CDR3 is built from 16 residues. The CDR3 DNA reads TGTGCCAGCAGCTTAGGCGGGAGGTCGGGAACCGGGGAGCTGTTTTTT. It specifies CASSLGGRSGTGELFF.

The chain combines TRBV6-5 with TRBJ2-5; TRBD2 matches 7 bases. Germline assignment: CDR1 MNHEY and CDR2 SVGAGI. The length of the CDR3 is 15 residues. Losses at the gene ends were 4 bases for V and 1 base for J; bases not matched to a gene: 6. CDR3 DNA: TGTGCCAGCAGTTGTAATGCGGGGGTCCAAGAGACCCAGTACTTC. Translation gives CASSCNAGVQETQYF.

The chain is built from TRBV7-9 and TRBJ1-1, with D perhaps TRBD1 (5 bases). CDR1 SEHNR and CDR2 FQNEAQ come from the germline V gene (reference sequence). Trimming shortened V by 1 base and J by 5 bases, and 20 bases separated the two germline ends. The CDR3 has 17 residues. CDR3 loop: CASSLGVLEGMSTEAFF. The DNA of the CDR3 is TGTGCCAGCAGCTTAGGGGTGCTGGAGGGGATGAGTACTGAAGCTTTCTTT. Supplemented by reference TRBV7-9 and TRBJ1-1, the full variable domain reads DTGVSQNPRHKITKRGQNVTFRCDPISEHNRLYWYRQTLGQGPEFLTYFQNEAQLEKSRLLSDRFSAERPKGSFSTLEIQRTEQGDSAMYLCASSLGVLEGMSTEAFFGQGTRLTVV.

This clone occurred a few times. The chain couples TRBV9 to TRBJ1-1; 10 nucleotides match TRBD1. Germline-derived CDR1 and CDR2 are SGDLS and YYNGEE. J was trimmed by 7 bases and V by 4 bases; bases with no gene match: 7. The CDR3 consists of 14 residues. CDR3 sequence reads: CASSPGTGENEAFF. The CDR3 DNA reads as TGTGCCAGCAGCCCAGGGACAGGGGAAAATGAAGCTTTCTTT.

The sample holds a few counts of this clone. The genes are TRBV7-3 and TRBJ1-2, with D hard to call. CDR3 size: 13 residues. From germline, CDR1 is SGHTA and CDR2 FQGTGA. Trimming removed 2 bases from V and 4 bases from J, with 8 bases in between. The CDR3 nucleotides are TGTGCCAGCAGCTTAGGGGAGGGCTATGGCTACACCTTC. Residues: CASSLGEGYGYTF.

This clone turned up a few times. The V gene is TRBV28, the J gene TRBJ1-1; tentatively, D is TRBD1 (5 bases). Germline V gene lookup returns CDR1 MDHEN and CDR2 SYDVKM. This CDR3 contains 15 residues. The ends were cut back, 5 bases at V and 1 base at J, with 14 bases in the middle. Here the CDR3 reads CASSGPVRANTEAFF. The CDR3 DNA sequence: TGTGCCAGCAGTGGGCCCGTCAGGGCGAACACTGAAGCTTTCTTT.

This chain links TRBV4-1 with TRBJ2-7, with TRBD1 matching 8 bases. J lost 6 bases, V lost 3 bases, and 25 bases had no gene match. CDR1 MGHRA and CDR2 YSYEKL come from the germline V gene. CDR3 length: 20 residues. CDR3 bases: TGCGCCAGCAGCCAGAGACTCGGAGTGAGAAGACCGGGACAGGAGGCCGAGCAGTACTTC. This translates into CASSQRLGVRRPGQEAEQYF.

The chain recombines TRBV4-2 with TRBJ2-1, with D possibly being TRBD1 (5 bases). Germline loops: CDR1 LGHNA, CDR2 YNFKEQ. The CDR3 contains 17 residues. Trimming cost V 3 bases and J 5 bases, with 20 bases left between them. The CDR3 DNA reads TGTGCCAGCAGCCAGCACGGCAGGGCTAGGGTGGACAATGAGCAGTTCTTC. Protein sequence: CASSQHGRARVDNEQFF.

This clone was detected only once. The V call is TRBV2, the J call TRBJ1-4, with D unresolved. The CDR3 contains 19 residues. CDR1 and CDR2 (germline): SNHLY, FYNNEI. V shed 6 bases and J shed 4 bases, with 27 bases lying between them. The CDR3 protein is CASRDDSATPRSFNEKLFF. Here the CDR3 DNA reads TGTGCCAGCAGAGACGACTCTGCTACCCCTCGATCTTTTAATGAAAAACTGTTTTTT.

The chain links TRBV23-1 to TRBJ2-7, with 9 bases aligning to TRBD2. TRBV23-1 carries the ORF label, with uncertain function. The V segment lost 2 bases and the J segment 0 bases; nucleotides outside the gene matches: 20. CDR3 length: 21 amino acids. The CDR3 region is CASSQTGYGVAGAHSSYEQYF. The CDR3 nucleotides are TGCGCCAGCAGTCAAACAGGGTATGGGGTAGCGGGAGCCCATAGCTCCTACGAGCAGTACTTC.